This T cell receptor beta chain came from a study of blood T cell repertoires in COVID-19. Study in general: PBMCs, B-cell-depleted T cells, or T cells were the source of the cDNA or gDNA that made up the material.

This CDR3 contains 16 residues. V shed 4 bases and J shed 0 bases, with 14 bases lying between them. CDR1 and CDR2 (germline): SGHNT, YYREEE (reference sequence). Some clones are missing from TCRdb's copy, which holds only in-frame ones; the method was immunoSEQ multiplex PCR. The sample records approximately 350,000 clones, about 90% being singletons. The chain links TRBV5-4 to TRBJ2-4, with D possibly being TRBD2 (6 bases). The clonotype was recovered from a woman aged 25 to 39 with COVID-19, enrolled during active disease. The source material was peripheral blood. CDR3 nucleotide sequence: TGTGCCAGCAGCCCAGGTGGCGGGGTAGCCAAAAACATTCAGTACTTC. This encodes CASSPGGGVAKNIQYF.